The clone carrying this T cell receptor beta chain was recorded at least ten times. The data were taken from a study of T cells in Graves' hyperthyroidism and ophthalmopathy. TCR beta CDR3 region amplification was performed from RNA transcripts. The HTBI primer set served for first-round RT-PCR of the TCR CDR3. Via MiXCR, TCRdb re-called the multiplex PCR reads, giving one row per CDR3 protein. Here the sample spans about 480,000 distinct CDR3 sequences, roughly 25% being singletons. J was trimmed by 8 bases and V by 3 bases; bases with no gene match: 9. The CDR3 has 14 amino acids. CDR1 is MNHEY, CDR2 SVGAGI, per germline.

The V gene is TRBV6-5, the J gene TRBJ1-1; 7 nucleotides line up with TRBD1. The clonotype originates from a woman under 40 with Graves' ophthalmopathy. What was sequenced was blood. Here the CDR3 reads CASSYRTIQGEAFF. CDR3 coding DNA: TGTGCCAGCAGTTATAGGACCATACAGGGGGAAGCTTTCTTT.